Listed here are 27 T cell receptor beta chains from one sample, sequenced in a study of shared clonotypes between healthy human individuals. Generated by immunoSEQ multiplex PCR, the TCRdb table keeps only in-frame clones and is missing some. Among roughly 1,100,000 clones listed, about 70% were seen once. The sample comprised memory CD4+ T cells sorted from blood. Subset here: CD45RA-negative fraction. These receptors all come from a man aged 18 to 30 in good health.

This clone came up once. The rearrangement joins TRBV19 to TRBJ2-1; 13 bases align to TRBD2. This CDR3 has 15 residues. Germline V lookup: CDR1 LNHDA, CDR2 SQIVND (reference sequence). Trimming at V came to 7 bases and at J to 7 bases, leaving 7 bases not matched to a gene. The CDR3 coding sequence is TGTGCCAGTATCAGGACTAGCGGGAGTCAAAATGAGCAGTTCTTC. Amino acid sequence: CASIRTSGSQNEQFF.

The chain joins TRBV4-2 to TRBJ2-7; TRBD2 matches at 11 bases. Germline lookup yields CDR1 LGHNA and CDR2 YNFKEQ. This CDR3 has 17 residues. Losses at the gene ends were 0 bases for V and 6 bases for J; bases not matched to a gene: 10. The CDR3 loop is CASSQEALAGGEGEQYF. In DNA, the CDR3 is TGTGCCAGCAGCCAAGAGGCGCTAGCGGGGGGAGAAGGCGAGCAGTACTTC.

V gene TRBV7-3 combines with J gene TRBJ2-7; 12 bases are shared with TRBD2. This CDR3 is 15 amino acids long. Germline-derived CDR1 and CDR2 are SGHTA and FQGTGA. The junction had 8 bases not matched to a gene; V was cut back by 5 bases and J by 6 bases. The CDR3 region is CASSLTSGGPFEQYF. CDR3 DNA: TGTGCCAGCAGCCTGACTAGCGGGGGCCCTTTCGAGCAGTACTTC.

This clone has more than one count but fewer than ten. The gene calls are TRBV15 and TRBJ2-7, with TRBD2 as a possible D gene (7 bases). This CDR3 contains 18 residues. Germline-derived CDR1 and CDR2 are LNHNV and YYDKDF (reference sequence). V was trimmed by 4 bases and J by 5 bases, leaving 27 bases between them. The CDR3 DNA reads TGTGCCACCAGCACCTCCGTGATTGGGGGGGCGCGGGGAAACGAGCAGTACTTC. Translation: CATSTSVIGGARGNEQYF.

This sequence joins TRBV10-2 and TRBJ2-3; 7 nucleotides agree with TRBD2. V lost 3 bases to trimming and J lost 0 bases; unmatched junction nucleotides: 3. The CDR3 extends over 15 amino acids. Germline CDR1 and CDR2: WSHSY and SAAADI. The CDR3 is CASSDREASTDTQYF. The CDR3 DNA sequence: TGCGCCAGCAGTGATCGGGAGGCGAGCACAGATACGCAGTATTTT.

This clone was seen a handful of times. This rearrangement joins TRBV7-2 to TRBJ1-5; D ambiguous. This CDR3 region has 13 residues. V was clipped by 4 bases and J by 1 base, with 5 bases between them. Per germline, CDR1 SGHTA and CDR2 FQGNSA. The chain's CDR3 is CASSSQSNQPQHF. DNA for the CDR3: TGTGCCAGCAGCTCACAGAGCAATCAGCCCCAGCATTTT.

The gene calls are TRBV29-1 and TRBJ2-3; 15 bases line up with TRBD2. CDR3 length: 14 amino acids. CDR1 and CDR2 from the germline V gene are SQVTM and ANQGSEA. The V segment lost 7 bases and the J segment 8 bases; nucleotides outside the gene matches: 7. This chain's CDR3 is CSARTSGGVGTQYF. The CDR3 DNA follows: TGCAGCGCCAGGACTAGCGGGGGGGTTGGTACGCAGTATTTT.

Comment on this clone: At one of its ends the junction is not consistent with the germline gene, which may arise from a read error. V and J are TRBV30 and TRBJ1-1; D possibly corresponds to TRBD1 (5 bases). Germline V CDR1 and CDR2: GTSNPN, SVGIG (reference sequence). The CDR3 loop spans 13 amino acids. CDR3 amino acids: CAWSENGATQDKF. In DNA form, the CDR3 reads TGTGCCTGGAGTGAGAACGGGGCGACGCAAGATAAGTTT.

CDR3 sequence: CASSLTGPGNTIYF. The CDR3 DNA follows: TGCGCCAGCAGCTTGACAGGGCCTGGAAACACCATATATTTT. The chain uses TRBV5-1 and TRBJ1-3; D is perhaps TRBD1 (6 bases). Germline CDR1 reads SGHRS; CDR2 reads YFSETQ. V gave up 1 base and J gave up 2 bases, with 7 bases separating them. This CDR3 comprises 14 residues.

V and J are TRBV6-6 and TRBJ2-3; no clear D. Trimming removed 7 bases from V and 3 bases from J, with 20 bases in between. CDR3 size: 16 residues. Germline V lookup: CDR1 MNHNY, CDR2 SVGAGI (reference sequence). CDR3 loop: CASTLSRELETDTQYF. CDR3 DNA sequence: TGTGCCAGCACCCTCTCCCGAGAGTTGGAGACAGATACGCAGTATTTT.

The chain employs TRBV5-1 and TRBJ1-1; no firm D call. The V end was cut by 0 bases, the J end by 11 bases, with 23 bases between. Looked up from germline, CDR1 is SGHRS and CDR2 is YFSETQ. This CDR3 contains 16 residues. The CDR3 reads CASSLGHAGVPRAAFF. Here the CDR3 DNA reads TGCGCCAGCAGCTTGGGCCATGCCGGAGTTCCACGCGCCGCTTTCTTT.

This chain joins TRBV5-6 and TRBJ2-5, with 13 bases aligning to TRBD2. CDR3 length: 16 residues. CDR1 and CDR2 (germline): SGHDT, YYEEEE. V was clipped by 5 bases and J by 3 bases; unmatched bases: 7. CDR3 nucleotides: TGTGCCAGCAGACCTACCGGGACTAGCGGGAAAGAGACCCAGTACTTC. It specifies CASRPTGTSGKETQYF.

In the case of this clone: Other DNA sequences in the sample encode the same CDR3. The chain combines TRBV5-6 with TRBJ1-5; tentatively, D is TRBD1 (5 bases). Trimming removed 1 base at V and 3 bases at J, with 8 bases between. CDR3 length: 14 residues. Germline-derived CDR1 and CDR2 are SGHDT and YYEEEE. The CDR3 DNA reads TGTGCCAGCAGCTTGTTGGGACCCAATCAGCCCCAGCATTTT. Translating gives CASSLLGPNQPQHF.

The chain combines TRBV11-2 with TRBJ1-3; D is unclear. The CDR3 spans 15 residues. Trimming pared 5 bases from V and 0 bases from J, leaving 11 bases between. Germline CDR1 is SGHAT and CDR2 is FQNNGV. In DNA, the CDR3 is TGTGCCAGCAGCACGAGTGGTGTCTCTGGAAACACCATATATTTT. The encoded protein is CASSTSGVSGNTIYF.

This chain joins TRBV21-1 and TRBJ2-1. TRBV21-1 is deemed a pseudogene. The CDR3 runs to 14 residues. Written as DNA, the CDR3 is TGTGCCAGCCTCTCGGGCCGGCCAAACAATGAGCAGTTCTTC. It encodes CASLSGRPNNEQFF.

This clone was observed many times. This chain links TRBV10-1 with TRBJ2-1; TRBD2 matches at 15 bases. V shed 0 bases, J shed 9 bases, and the junction held 12 bases outside the gene matches. CDR3 size: 19 residues. Germline CDR1 and CDR2: WNHNN and SYGVQD (reference sequence). This CDR3 reads CASSESRGWTSGRESEQFF. The CDR3 DNA reads as TGCGCCAGCAGTGAGTCAAGGGGTTGGACTAGCGGGAGGGAAAGTGAGCAGTTCTTC.

This rearrangement joins TRBV6-1 to TRBJ1-3; possible D gene TRBD1, 6 bases. The CDR3 totals 14 residues. The V gene's germline CDR1 is MNHNS and CDR2 SASEGT. V was shortened by 8 bases and J by 2 bases, with 13 bases between the two germline ends. CDR3 in amino acids: CASQEGGPGNTIYF. The CDR3 nucleotides read TGTGCCAGCCAGGAGGGGGGGCCTGGAAACACCATATATTTT.

The V and J genes are TRBV19 and TRBJ2-3; 8 bases agree with TRBD2. The junction had 15 bases not matched to a gene; V was cut back by 7 bases and J by 3 bases. The CDR3 length is 17 residues. Germline V gene sequence: CDR1 LNHDA, CDR2 SQIVND (reference sequence). This CDR3 is CASKGEKAGVGTDTQYF. CDR3 DNA: TGTGCCAGTAAGGGGGAAAAAGCGGGAGTGGGAACAGATACGCAGTATTTT.

This chain uses TRBV7-8 with TRBJ2-7, with TRBD1 as a possible D gene (6 bases). Trimming removed 5 bases at V and 5 bases at J, with 13 bases between. This CDR3 is 13 amino acids long. Germline CDR1 reads SGHVS; CDR2 reads FQNEAQ. This CDR3 reads CASSLRQVHEQYF. CDR3 nucleotide sequence: TGTGCCAGCAGCCTTAGACAGGTACACGAGCAGTACTTC.

This chain connects TRBV5-1 to TRBJ2-7; D uncertain. The germline V gene has CDR1 SGHRS and CDR2 YFSETQ. The CDR3 is 15 residues long. Trimming stripped 0 bases from V and 0 bases from J, with 10 bases between. The CDR3 nucleotides are TGCGCCAGCAGCTTGGGGCAGGCCGGCTCCTACGAGCAGTACTTC. It is translated as CASSLGQAGSYEQYF.

V is TRBV6-5 and J is TRBJ2-1, with D possibly being TRBD1 (5 bases). V was trimmed by 4 bases and J by 0 bases, leaving 10 bases between them. The CDR3 loop spans 15 amino acids. Germline V lookup: CDR1 MNHEY, CDR2 SVGAGI. The CDR3 DNA reads TGTGCCAGCAGTTGGGGCGGTGCCTCCTACAATGAGCAGTTCTTC. It specifies CASSWGGASYNEQFF.

For the CDR3, the DNA is TGCGCCAGCAGCCAAGACTTTAGGGGACTAGCGGACCGGGAGCAGTTCTTC. This translates into CASSQDFRGLADREQFF. This chain uses TRBV4-3 with TRBJ2-1; 11 bases map to TRBD2. The germline V gene encodes CDR1 LGHNA and CDR2 YSLEER. The CDR3 extends over 17 amino acids. After removal of 0 bases from V and 10 bases from J, the junction contained 11 bases not matched to a gene.

The genes are TRBV11-1 and TRBJ2-7; 7 nucleotides line up with TRBD2. The V segment lost 4 bases and the J segment 0 bases; nucleotides outside the gene matches: 6. The germline CDR1 and CDR2 sequences are SGHAT and FQDESV (reference sequence). The CDR3 extends over 15 amino acids. The CDR3 loop reads CASSSLSGVSYEQYF. DNA of the CDR3: TGTGCCAGCAGCTCCTTAAGCGGGGTCTCCTACGAGCAGTACTTC.

V usage is TRBV14 and J usage is TRBJ2-5, with TRBD2 identical over 12 bases. The germline V gene encodes CDR1 SGHDN and CDR2 FVKESK. The CDR3 length is 19 residues. Trimming took 0 bases from V and 2 from J; bases not matched to a gene: 10. The CDR3, as DNA: TGTGCCAGCAGCCAAGAGCGACTAGCGGGGGCGCCACATCAAGAGACCCAGTACTTC. It translates to CASSQERLAGAPHQETQYF.

This chain links TRBV22-1 with TRBJ2-7; the table's D call TRBD1 went unverified against the DNA. TRBV22-1 is annotated as a pseudogene. The CDR3 has 19 amino acids. The CDR3, as DNA: TGTCCTGGGAGCGACCGACGACAGGGGGAATCGCCAAGGTCCTACGAGCAGTACTTC. Its protein product is CPGSDRRQGESPRSYEQYF.

V and J are TRBV30 and TRBJ1-4; D is unclear. Deletions cut 2 bases from V and 8 bases from J, with 12 bases between. This CDR3 spans 13 amino acids. Germline V gene sequence: CDR1 GTSNPN, CDR2 SVGIG (reference sequence). Here the CDR3 reads CAWSIDLGEKLFF. The CDR3 DNA reads as TGTGCCTGGAGTATCGACCTCGGGGAAAAACTGTTTTTT.

This clone was detected once. The chain combines TRBV10-1 with TRBJ2-3; D is perhaps TRBD1 or TRBD2 (7 bases each). The CDR3 length is 17 residues. Trimming removed 0 bases from V and 2 bases from J, with 15 bases in between. Germline V CDR1 and CDR2: WNHNN, SYGVQD (reference sequence). The CDR3, as DNA: TGCGCCAGCAGTGAGTCGGGAGGGGGCTCTGTCACAGATACGCAGTATTTT. Protein sequence: CASSESGGGSVTDTQYF.